These 31 T cell receptor beta chains originate from one sample sequenced in a study of cytomegalovirus exposure and HLA in healthy donors. The table came from immunoSEQ multiplex PCR; TCRdb's copy has only in-frame clones and leaves some out. The repertoire holds 150,000 or so clones, with 75% to 90% as singletons. Source material: PBMCs. The origin of the receptors is a man between 18 and 29 years old in good health and CMV-seropositive.

The V call is TRBV7-3, the J call TRBJ2-5; weak D call: TRBD2 (5 bases). CDR3 length equals 14 residues. Germline CDR1 SGHTA, CDR2 FQGTGA. V was shortened by 1 base and J by 5 bases, with 11 bases between the two germline ends. CDR3 in amino acids: CASSLMGPGETQYF. CDR3 DNA sequence: TGTGCCAGCAGCTTAATGGGTCCGGGGGAGACCCAGTACTTC. Based on the CDR3 plus reference TRBV7-3 and TRBJ2-5, the full variable domain is GAGVSQTPSNKVTEKGKYVELRCDPISGHTALYWYRQSLGQGPEFLIYFQGTGAADDSGLPNDRFFAVRPEGSVSTLKIQRTERGDSAVYLCASSLMGPGETQYFGPGTRLLVL.

V gene TRBV30 combines with J gene TRBJ2-2, with 14 nucleotides matching TRBD2. Germline V gene sequence: CDR1 GTSNPN, CDR2 SVGIG (reference sequence). V trimming: 4 bases; J trimming: 6 bases; junction bases outside the gene matches: 4. CDR3 size: 15 residues. CDR3 in amino acids: CAWNPGLAGAGELFF. The CDR3 DNA sequence: TGTGCCTGGAATCCGGGACTAGCGGGAGCCGGGGAGCTGTTTTTT.

The chain couples TRBV4-3 to TRBJ1-5; D is unclear. CDR3 length: 13 residues. Trimming left V 0 bases short and J 7 bases short, with 7 bases between. Germline V CDR1 and CDR2: LGHNA, YSLEER. Here the CDR3 DNA reads TGCGCCAGCAGCCAAGAAAACGGGCAGCCCCAGCATTTT. Translated, it gives CASSQENGQPQHF.

This chain links TRBV27 with TRBJ2-3; D not certain. Germline-derived CDR1 and CDR2 are MNHEY and SMNVEV (reference sequence). This CDR3 region has 15 residues. Trimming cost V 6 bases and J 2 bases, with 15 bases left between them. CDR3 sequence reads: CASSPVDWNTDTQYF. The CDR3 DNA sequence: TGTGCCAGCAGCCCCGTTGACTGGAACACAGATACGCAGTATTTT.

The chain is built from TRBV6-5 and TRBJ2-7; the D gene is possibly TRBD1 (5 bases). Germline CDR1 and CDR2: MNHEY and SVGAGI. The CDR3 is 12 amino acids. V was cut by 4 bases and J by 7 bases, with 11 bases left in between. This chain's CDR3 is CASSSRVPEQYF. The CDR3 coding sequence is TGTGCCAGCAGTTCCAGGGTTCCGGAGCAGTACTTC.

This clone showed up just a few times. The chain employs TRBV14 and TRBJ1-4, with D unclear. CDR3 length equals 15 residues. CDR1 is SGHDN, CDR2 FVKESK, per germline. Trimming took off 1 base at V and 4 bases at J, with 10 bases between the two ends. The CDR3 region has the DNA TGTGCCAGCAGCCAAGGACGGGGAATTAATGAAAAACTGTTTTTT. Amino acids: CASSQGRGINEKLFF.

This clone was found once. The chain recombines TRBV5-1 with TRBJ2-5; D call uncertain. The CDR3 spans 13 residues. The V gene's germline CDR1 is SGHRS and CDR2 YFSETQ. The V gene lost 0 bases and the J gene lost 1 base, with 4 bases spanning the gap. The CDR3: CASSLVRQETQYF. The CDR3 region has the DNA TGCGCCAGCAGCTTGGTCCGCCAAGAGACCCAGTACTTC.

The genes are TRBV6-5 and TRBJ1-1; TRBD1 is a possible D gene (5 bases). Trimming pared 7 bases from V and 3 bases from J, leaving 18 bases between. The CDR3 loop spans 15 amino acids. CDR1 MNHEY and CDR2 SVGAGI come from the germline V gene. The CDR3 loop reads CASTPFAGKDTEAFF. The CDR3 nucleotides read TGTGCCAGCACTCCCTTCGCAGGGAAGGACACTGAAGCTTTCTTT.

The chain couples TRBV6-5 to TRBJ1-2; TRBD1 aligns across 11 bases. V shed 2 bases and J 5 bases; nucleotides not matched to a gene: 1. The CDR3 totals 14 residues. Germline lookup yields CDR1 MNHEY and CDR2 SVGAGI. In DNA form, the CDR3 reads TGTGCCAGCAGTTACGGGACAGGGGGTTATGGCTACACCTTC. Translated: CASSYGTGGYGYTF.

The rearrangement joins TRBV5-1 to TRBJ1-1; D perhaps matches TRBD1 (6 bases). The V end lost 4 bases, the J end lost 2 bases, and 18 bases lay between the germline ends. Germline V CDR1 and CDR2: SGHRS, YFSETQ. This CDR3 comprises 16 residues. As DNA, the CDR3 is TGCGCCAGCAGCGAATCGGCGAGGGGGGGTAACACTGAAGCTTTCTTT. Translated: CASSESARGGNTEAFF.

This clone was seen only once. J is TRBJ2-2 and V is TRBV6-6, with 8 bases fitting TRBD1. Germline V gene lookup returns CDR1 MNHNY and CDR2 SVGAGI (reference sequence). With V trimmed by 9 bases and J by 3 bases, 3 bases remained unmatched. The CDR3 runs 13 residues. The CDR3 region is CARDREDTGELFF. The CDR3 DNA sequence: TGTGCCAGGGACAGGGAGGACACCGGGGAGCTGTTTTTT.

The chain is built from TRBV6-5 and TRBJ2-7; D is possibly TRBD2 (6 bases). From germline, CDR1 is MNHEY and CDR2 SVGAGI. Trimming removed 2 bases at V and 2 bases at J, with 16 bases between. The CDR3 runs 16 residues. CDR3 residues: CASSYEGGVLPYEQYF. The CDR3 DNA reads as TGTGCCAGCAGTTACGAGGGCGGGGTCTTGCCCTACGAGCAGTACTTC.

The chain carries TRBV5-1 and TRBJ2-3; tentatively, D is TRBD1 (6 bases). The CDR3 is made up of 16 amino acids. V gave up 0 bases and J gave up 2 bases, with 13 bases separating them. Germline loops: CDR1 SGHRS, CDR2 YFSETQ. The CDR3, as DNA: TGCGCCAGCAGCTTGGAGGGACACCAAACCACAGATACGCAGTATTTT. Translation gives CASSLEGHQTTDTQYF.

As DNA, the CDR3 is TGTGCCAGCAGCGTAGGTCCCCCGAGCTCCTACAATGAGCAGTTCTTC. Protein sequence: CASSVGPPSSYNEQFF. V gene TRBV9 combines with J gene TRBJ2-1, with unresolved D. The CDR3 covers 16 residues. V lost 0 bases to trimming and J lost 0 bases, with 10 bases between them. In germline, CDR1 is SGDLS, CDR2 YYNGEE.

This chain links TRBV2 with TRBJ2-5; no clear D gene. V lost 8 bases to trimming and J lost 4 bases, with 11 bases between them. The CDR3 is 12 amino acids. CDR1 is SNHLY and CDR2 is FYNNEI in the germline V gene. CDR3 amino acids: CASEEPGETQYF. The CDR3 DNA reads as TGTGCCAGCGAAGAACCGGGAGAGACCCAGTACTTC.

The V call is TRBV6-6, the J call TRBJ1-2; D ambiguous. Looked up from germline, CDR1 is MNHNY and CDR2 is SVGAGI (reference sequence). V shed 2 bases and J shed 8 bases, with 15 bases lying between them. CDR3 size: 14 residues. CDR3 DNA: TGTGCCAGCAGTTACCCCGCGGCCCAGTCGGGCTACACCTTC. Translating it yields CASSYPAAQSGYTF.

The table lists this clone with a few counts. V is TRBV10-3 and J is TRBJ1-2; D perhaps matches TRBD1 (5 bases). The CDR3 has 15 residues. The ends were cut back, 3 bases at V and 3 bases at J, with 14 bases in the middle. Germline V gene data show CDR1 as ENHRY and CDR2 as SYGVKD. The CDR3 reads CAISDWNPGDYGYTF. The CDR3 DNA follows: TGTGCCATCAGTGATTGGAATCCGGGGGACTATGGCTACACCTTC.

This sequence joins TRBV7-9 and TRBJ1-4; D might be TRBD1 (5 bases). This CDR3 has 16 residues. Germline values: CDR1 SEHNR, CDR2 FQNEAQ (reference sequence). The ends were cut back, 5 bases at V and 0 bases at J, with 13 bases in the middle. DNA for the CDR3: TGTGCCAGCAGCCTACCTGACAGCCCAACTAATGAAAAACTGTTTTTT. Protein: CASSLPDSPTNEKLFF.

CDR3 sequence (DNA): TGTGCCTGGACTAGCGGGATCCACGAGCAGTACTTC. Protein product: CAWTSGIHEQYF. This sequence joins TRBV30 and TRBJ2-7, with 9 bases that match TRBD2. This CDR3 comprises 12 residues. Germline CDR1 GTSNPN, CDR2 SVGIG (reference sequence). V shed 4 bases and J 5 bases; nucleotides not matched to a gene: 3.

The V gene is TRBV6-5, the J gene TRBJ2-1, with D tentatively TRBD2 (5 bases). This CDR3 region has 13 residues. V was cut by 3 bases and J by 4 bases, with 7 bases left in between. The V gene's germline CDR1 is MNHEY and CDR2 SVGAGI. The DNA for the CDR3 is TGTGCCAGCAGTTATCCGGGGTACAATGAGCAGTTCTTC. This translates into CASSYPGYNEQFF.

This sequence joins TRBV19 and TRBJ2-7; D is perhaps TRBD1 (5 bases). Germline loops: CDR1 LNHDA, CDR2 SQIVND (reference sequence). The ends were cut back, 4 bases at V and 0 bases at J, with 10 bases in the middle. This CDR3 has 14 amino acids. The CDR3 region is CASSNTGSSYEQYF. The DNA of the CDR3 is TGTGCCAGTAGTAACACAGGTAGCTCCTACGAGCAGTACTTC.

The chain combines TRBV12-5 with TRBJ1-2; 10 bases fit TRBD1. Unmatched junction bases numbered 16, after V lost 0 bases and J lost 6 bases. The CDR3 is made up of 19 amino acids. Germline assignment: CDR1 LGHNT and CDR2 FRNRAP. CDR3 sequence reads: CASGLVRKEGDRGLDGYTF. DNA for the CDR3: TGTGCTAGTGGTTTGGTACGAAAAGAGGGCGACAGGGGGCTGGATGGCTACACCTTC. The full variable domain, with the rest looked up from reference TRBV12-5 and TRBJ1-2, is DARVTQTPRHKVTEMGQEVTMRCQPILGHNTVFWYRQTMMQGLELLAYFRNRAPLDDSGMPKDRFSAEMPDATLATLKIQPSEPRDSAVYFCASGLVRKEGDRGLDGYTFGSGTRLTVV.

The J gene is TRBJ2-1, the V gene TRBV18; 10 bases are shared with TRBD2. Germline V CDR1 and CDR2: KGHSH, LQKENI. The CDR3 consists of 15 residues. The ends lost 6 bases at V and 3 bases at J; junction bases unmatched: 5. The CDR3 is CASSRTSGSYNEQFF. Written as DNA, the CDR3 is TGTGCCAGCTCGCGGACTAGCGGAAGCTACAATGAGCAGTTCTTC.

The V call is TRBV4-3, the J call TRBJ1-4; 10 bases fit TRBD1. V lost 3 bases, J lost 0 bases, and 10 bases stayed unmatched. This CDR3 has 19 amino acids. Germline V gene data show CDR1 as LGHNA and CDR2 as YSLEER. The CDR3 nucleotides are TGCGCCAGCAGCCAGTCCGGGACAGGGGTCTTTGCAACTAATGAAAAACTGTTTTTT. Protein product: CASSQSGTGVFATNEKLFF.

The sample holds one count of this clone. CDR3 sequence (DNA): TGTGCCAGCAGCTTAGCCACGGGACAGGGGATTCAGCCCCAGCATTTT. Protein product: CASSLATGQGIQPQHF. V is TRBV7-8 and J is TRBJ1-5; 10 nucleotides agree with TRBD1. The CDR3 has 16 amino acids. From germline, CDR1 is SGHVS and CDR2 FQNEAQ. With 0 bases clipped from V and 6 bases from J, the junction kept 5 bases outside the gene matches.

V gene TRBV2 combines with J gene TRBJ2-1; D is perhaps TRBD2 (6 bases). V was cut by 3 bases and J by 4 bases, with 13 bases left in between. The CDR3 length is 15 residues. CDR1 and CDR2 from the germline V gene are SNHLY and FYNNEI. CDR3 residues: CASSDSGALYNEQFF. DNA of the CDR3: TGTGCCAGCAGTGATTCGGGAGCCCTTTACAATGAGCAGTTCTTC.

This chain uses TRBV27 with TRBJ1-2, with D possibly TRBD1 on 5 matching bases. V gave up 2 bases and J gave up 2 bases, with 12 bases separating them. CDR3 length: 15 amino acids. Germline CDR1 and CDR2: MNHEY and SMNVEV (reference sequence). The CDR3 nucleotides read TGTGCCAGCAGTTTAACGTACAGGATAAACTATGGCTACACCTTC. It encodes CASSLTYRINYGYTF.

This sequence joins TRBV19 and TRBJ1-5; D unresolved. Germline V gives CDR1 LNHDA, CDR2 SQIVND (reference sequence). This CDR3 comprises 18 residues. Trimming took 5 bases from V and 2 from J, leaving 22 bases between them. This CDR3 reads CASSGGVLGAWGNQPQHF. CDR3 bases: TGTGCCAGTAGTGGTGGAGTCCTCGGTGCGTGGGGCAATCAGCCCCAGCATTTT.

This chain uses TRBV7-9 with TRBJ1-1; no clear D gene. The CDR3 runs to 15 residues. V was cut by 3 bases and J by 1 base, with 12 bases left in between. The germline V gene encodes CDR1 SEHNR and CDR2 FQNEAQ (reference sequence). This chain's CDR3 is CASSFISARNTEAFF. CDR3 DNA sequence: TGTGCCAGCAGCTTTATCAGCGCCAGGAACACTGAAGCTTTCTTT.

The chain combines TRBV19 with TRBJ2-1; 9 bases fit TRBD1. V shed 3 bases, J shed 1 base, and the junction held 4 bases outside the gene matches. Germline V CDR1 and CDR2: LNHDA, SQIVND (reference sequence). The CDR3 covers 16 residues. The CDR3 DNA reads TGTGCCAGTAGTATGTTGGGGACAGGGTCCTACAATGAGCAGTTCTTC. This sequence encodes CASSMLGTGSYNEQFF.

This sequence joins TRBV2 and TRBJ1-1; D not resolved. Germline assignment: CDR1 SNHLY and CDR2 FYNNEI. V was cut by 0 bases and J by 5 bases, with 13 bases left in between. The CDR3 totals 15 residues. CDR3 sequence (DNA): TGTGCCAGCAGTGAAGCGAAAGGAGGGAGAACTGAAGCTTTCTTT. Its protein product is CASSEAKGGRTEAFF.